This TCR beta chain is drawn from a study of blood T cell repertoires in COVID-19. Overall study: The study drew acute and convalescent COVID-19 samples from the United States, Italy and Spain. T cells, B-cell-depleted T cells, or PBMCs supplied cDNA or gDNA.

CDR1 is GTSNPN, CDR2 SVGIG, per germline (reference sequence). The CDR3 length is 13 residues. Trimming cost V 0 bases and J 10 bases; bases outside gene matches: 6. In the original analysis: Amplification from reference gene primers served as the basis for estimated nucleated cell counts. Some clones are missing from TCRdb's copy, which holds only in-frame ones; the method was immunoSEQ multiplex PCR. That table furnishes V, J and clone size, whereas the DNA furnished D and trimming. The sample yields 210,000 or so clones, over 70% seen once. This TCR derives from a man between 45 and 60 years old with active or convalescent COVID-19. The specimen sequenced was peripheral blood. This rearrangement joins TRBV30 to TRBJ1-1; 9 bases are a match to TRBD1. The CDR3 sequence is CAWSVQGAVRAFF. The DNA of the CDR3 is TGTGCCTGGAGTGTACAGGGGGCAGTGAGAGCTTTCTTT.